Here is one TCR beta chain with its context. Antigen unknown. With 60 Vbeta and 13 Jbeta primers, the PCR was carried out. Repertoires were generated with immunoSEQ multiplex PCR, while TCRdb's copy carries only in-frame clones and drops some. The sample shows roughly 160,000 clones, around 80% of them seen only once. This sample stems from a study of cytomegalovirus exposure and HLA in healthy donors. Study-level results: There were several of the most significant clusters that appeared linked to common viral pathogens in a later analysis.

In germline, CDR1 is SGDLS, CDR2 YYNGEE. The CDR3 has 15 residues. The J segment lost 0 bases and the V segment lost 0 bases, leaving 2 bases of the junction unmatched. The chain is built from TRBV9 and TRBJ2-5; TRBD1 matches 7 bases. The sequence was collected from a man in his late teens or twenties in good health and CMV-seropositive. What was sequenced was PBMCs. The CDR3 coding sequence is TGTGCCAGCAGCGTAGCGGGACAGTACCAAGAGACCCAGTACTTC. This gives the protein CASSVAGQYQETQYF.